This paragraph reports one T cell receptor (beta chain). Its specificity is unknown. The table came from immunoSEQ multiplex PCR; TCRdb's copy has only in-frame clones and leaves some out. The profile covers over a million clones, with about 74% appearing a single time and approximately 1.5% taken by the ten largest. The data originate from a study of shared clonotypes between healthy human individuals. Germline loops: CDR1 SGHRS, CDR2 YFSETQ. CDR3 length: 15 residues. The trim removed 5 bases at V and 4 bases at J, leaving 7 bases unmatched. Notes on the study in general: Clonotypes which were not shared had lower generation probabilities than clonotypes that all four donors shared.

The clonotype was recovered from a man younger than 30 in good health. The sequencing sample was made of memory CD4+ T cells sorted from blood. Subset indicated: CD45RA-negative fraction. This chain uses TRBV5-1 with TRBJ2-5; TRBD1 agrees at 11 bases. DNA for the CDR3: TGCGCCAGCAGGGGGACAGGGGGAAGAGGAGAGACCCAGTACTTC. This sequence encodes CASRGTGGRGETQYF.